The clone carrying this T cell receptor beta chain has more than one count but fewer than ten. Its matching antigen is unknown. The sample originates from a study of beta chain features in type 1 diabetes. Trimming cost V 3 bases and J 2 bases; bases outside gene matches: 8. Germline lookup yields CDR1 GTSNPN and CDR2 SVGIG (reference sequence). This CDR3 has 15 residues. The investigators reverse transcribed all of the isolated RNA, so they sequenced expressed TCRB transcripts. TCRdb's copy holds only in-frame clones and misses some; the assay was immunoSEQ multiplex PCR. The sample contains around 150,000 clones, 10% of which appear only once. The study, taken as a whole, reports: Patients with type 1 diabetes carried fewer insertions and had more deletions at their VDJ junctions. The naive, central memory and Treg TCRB repertoires showed an apparent similarity that was greater among patients than among healthy donors. All four CD4+ subsets of Type 1 diabetes patients contained TCRB CDR3s that were moderately but significantly shorter.

The chain joins TRBV30 to TRBJ1-2; 8 bases align to TRBD1. This sequence originates from a man under 40 with type 1 diabetes. The sequencing input was central memory CD4+ T cells from blood. The CDR3 nucleotides read TGTGCCTGGAGGGCGAACAGGGGGATAAACTATGGCTACACCTTC. This encodes CAWRANRGINYGYTF.